This T cell receptor beta chain is from a study of blood T cell repertoires in COVID-19. As for the study in general: The analysed material was cDNA or gDNA that came from T cells, B-cell-depleted T cells, or PBMCs.

Per the germline V gene, CDR1 is SSHAT and CDR2 is FNYEAQ (reference sequence). The CDR3 is made up of 15 amino acids. Of note for this clone: A read error may account for a junction end that differs from germline.

Participants' reported clinical history set cohort assignment. How the authors handled the data: Amplifying reference gene primers gave estimates of nucleated cell counts. Only in-frame clones appear in the TCRdb table, and some are missing; sequencing was by immunoSEQ multiplex PCR. That table furnishes V, J and clone size, whereas the DNA furnished D and trimming. The table has about 270,000 clones, 85% to 90% seen once. The receptor comes from a man between 18 and 29 years old who had recovered from COVID-19. The specimen sequenced was PBMCs or T cells enriched from blood (not recorded which). This chain connects TRBV7-7 to TRBJ1-1, with 8 bases fitting TRBD1. The CDR3 loop is CASSSLQDRGPEAFF. In DNA form, the CDR3 reads TGTGCTAGCAGCTCCCTTCAAGACAGGGGCCCTGAAGCTTTCTTT.